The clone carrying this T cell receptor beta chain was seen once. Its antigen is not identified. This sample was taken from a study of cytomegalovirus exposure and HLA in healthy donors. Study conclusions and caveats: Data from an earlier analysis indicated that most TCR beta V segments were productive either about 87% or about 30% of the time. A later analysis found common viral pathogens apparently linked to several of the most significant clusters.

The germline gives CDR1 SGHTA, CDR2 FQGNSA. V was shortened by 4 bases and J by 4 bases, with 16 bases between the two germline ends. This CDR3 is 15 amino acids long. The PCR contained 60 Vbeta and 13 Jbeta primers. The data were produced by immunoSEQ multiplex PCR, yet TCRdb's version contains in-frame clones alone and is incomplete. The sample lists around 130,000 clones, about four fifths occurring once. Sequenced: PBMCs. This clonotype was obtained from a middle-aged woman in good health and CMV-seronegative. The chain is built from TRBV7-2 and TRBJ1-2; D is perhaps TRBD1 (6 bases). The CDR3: CASSSRGGRGYGYTF. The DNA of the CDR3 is TGTGCCAGCAGCTCCCGTGGGGGCCGCGGCTATGGCTACACCTTC.